This TCR beta chain was identified in a study of blood T cell repertoires in COVID-19. As for the study in general: Researchers got acute and convalescent COVID-19 samples from the United States, Italy and Spain. Nucleic acid was either cDNA or gDNA, and it came from T cells, B-cell-depleted T cells, or PBMCs.

Trimming stripped 0 bases from V and 0 bases from J, with 10 bases between. This CDR3 is 15 amino acids long. Germline V gene lookup returns CDR1 SGHDT and CDR2 YYEEEE. Assay used: immunoSEQ multiplex PCR; TCRdb lists only in-frame clones, some missing. Among roughly 260,000 clones listed, about nine tenths were seen once. Sequencing was performed on PBMCs or T cells enriched from blood (not recorded which). The V call is TRBV5-6, the J call TRBJ2-7; D perhaps matches TRBD1 (6 bases). This receptor was obtained from a human donor in a cohort exposed to, infected with or recovered from COVID-19 (not recorded which). The donor label of this sample is uncertain. This CDR3 reads CASSLAGEVSYEQYF. The DNA of the CDR3 is TGTGCCAGCAGCTTGGCAGGGGAAGTCTCCTACGAGCAGTACTTC.